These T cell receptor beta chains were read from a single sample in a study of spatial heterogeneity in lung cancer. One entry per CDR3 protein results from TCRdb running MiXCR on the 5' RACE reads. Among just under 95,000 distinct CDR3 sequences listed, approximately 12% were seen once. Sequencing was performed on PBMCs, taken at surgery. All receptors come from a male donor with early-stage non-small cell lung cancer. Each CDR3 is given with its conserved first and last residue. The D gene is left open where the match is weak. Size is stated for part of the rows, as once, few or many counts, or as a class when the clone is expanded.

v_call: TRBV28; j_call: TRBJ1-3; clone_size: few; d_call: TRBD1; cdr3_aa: CASFEGALGNTIYF; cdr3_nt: TGTGCCAGCTTCGAGGGGGCGCTTGGAAACACCATATATTTT
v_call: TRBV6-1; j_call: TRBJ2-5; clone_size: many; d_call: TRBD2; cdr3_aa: CASRTSGGGETQYF; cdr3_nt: TGTGCCAGCAGGACGAGCGGGGGTGGAGAGACCCAGTACTTC
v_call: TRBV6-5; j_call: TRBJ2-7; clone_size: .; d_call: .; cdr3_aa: CATGDLNEQYF; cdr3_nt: TGTGCCACCGGTGACCTTAACGAGCAGTACTTC
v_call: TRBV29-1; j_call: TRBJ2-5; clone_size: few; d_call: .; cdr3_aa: CSVADWEGRETQYF; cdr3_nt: TGCAGCGTCGCCGACTGGGAAGGGAGAGAGACCCAGTACTTC
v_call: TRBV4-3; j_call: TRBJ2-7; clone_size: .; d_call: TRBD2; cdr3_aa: CASSLDSGTSYEQYF; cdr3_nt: TGCGCCAGCAGCTTAGATTCCGGGACTAGCTACGAGCAGTACTTC
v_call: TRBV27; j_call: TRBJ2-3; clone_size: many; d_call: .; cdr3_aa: CASSPIGLSTDTQYF; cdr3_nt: TGTGCCAGCAGTCCCATAGGACTCAGCACAGATACGCAGTATTTT
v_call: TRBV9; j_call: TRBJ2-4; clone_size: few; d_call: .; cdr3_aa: CASSATGAGIQYF; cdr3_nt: TGTGCCAGCAGCGCTACAGGGGCGGGGATTCAGTACTTC
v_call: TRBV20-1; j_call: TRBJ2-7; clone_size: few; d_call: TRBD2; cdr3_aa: CSAIRPGLAGFYEQYF; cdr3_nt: TGCAGTGCTATCCGTCCGGGACTAGCGGGATTCTACGAGCAGTACTTC
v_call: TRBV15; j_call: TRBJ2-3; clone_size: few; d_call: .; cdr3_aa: CATSFLEADTQYF; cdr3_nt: TGTGCCACCAGTTTCCTGGAGGCGGATACGCAGTATTTT
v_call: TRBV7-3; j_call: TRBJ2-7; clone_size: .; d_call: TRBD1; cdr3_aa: CASSSDRVEQYF; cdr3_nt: TGTGCCAGCAGCTCCGACAGGGTCGAGCAGTACTTC
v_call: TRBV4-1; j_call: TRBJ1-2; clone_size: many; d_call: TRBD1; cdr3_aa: CASSQPLTGGIYGYTF; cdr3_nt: TGCGCCAGCAGCCAACCCCTGACAGGGGGCATCTATGGCTACACCTTC
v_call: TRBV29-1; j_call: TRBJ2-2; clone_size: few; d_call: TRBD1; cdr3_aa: CSVVGQGIESGELFF; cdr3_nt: TGCAGCGTTGTCGGACAGGGAATAGAGTCCGGGGAGCTGTTTTTT
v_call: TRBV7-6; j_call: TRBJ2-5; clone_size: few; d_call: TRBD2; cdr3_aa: CASSSRLAGTQETQYF; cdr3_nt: TGTGCCAGCAGCTCGCGACTAGCGGGGACTCAAGAGACCCAGTACTTC
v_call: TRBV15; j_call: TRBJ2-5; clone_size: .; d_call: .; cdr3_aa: CATSTQGGSQETQYF; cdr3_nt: TGTGCCACCAGCACCCAGGGTGGCAGCCAAGAGACCCAGTACTTC
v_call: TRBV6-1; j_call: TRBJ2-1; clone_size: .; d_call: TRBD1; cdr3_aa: CASSPGQGPYNEQFF; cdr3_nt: TGTGCCAGCAGTCCGGGACAGGGGCCATACAATGAGCAGTTCTTC
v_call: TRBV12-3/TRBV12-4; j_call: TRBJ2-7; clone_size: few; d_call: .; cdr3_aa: CASSFDREGEQYF; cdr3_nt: TGTGCCAGCAGTTTCGACAGGGAGGGTGAGCAGTACTTC
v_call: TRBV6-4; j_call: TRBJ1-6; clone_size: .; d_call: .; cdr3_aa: CASSRGGENSPLHF; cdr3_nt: TGTGCCAGCAGTCGTGGGGGGGAAAATTCACCCCTCCACTTT
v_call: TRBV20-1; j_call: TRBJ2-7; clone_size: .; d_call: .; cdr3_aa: CSARVGTRLESF; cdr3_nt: TGCAGTGCGAGGGTCGGGACCCGTCTGGAATCCTTC
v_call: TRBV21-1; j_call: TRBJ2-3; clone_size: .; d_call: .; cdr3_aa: CASSQGKNLCTDTQYF; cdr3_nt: TGTGCCAGCAGCCAAGGGAAAAATCTTTGCACAGATACGCAGTATTTT
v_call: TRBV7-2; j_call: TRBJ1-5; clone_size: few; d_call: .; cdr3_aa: CASSPQSGSNQPQHF; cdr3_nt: TGTGCCAGCAGCCCACAGAGCGGGAGCAATCAGCCCCAGCATTTT
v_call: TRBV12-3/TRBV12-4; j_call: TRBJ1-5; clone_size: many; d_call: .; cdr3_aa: CASSLRENQPQHF; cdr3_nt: TGTGCCAGCAGTTTAAGGGAAAATCAGCCCCAGCATTTT
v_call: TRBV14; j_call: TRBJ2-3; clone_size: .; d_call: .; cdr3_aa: CASSPSLFLGGTDTQYF; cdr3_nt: TGTGCCAGCAGCCCAAGTCTTTTTTTAGGCGGAACAGATACGCAGTATTTT
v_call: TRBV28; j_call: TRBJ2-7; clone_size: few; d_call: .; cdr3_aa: CASSLLASYEQYF; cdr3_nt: TGTGCCAGCAGTTTGTTAGCTTCCTACGAGCAGTACTTC
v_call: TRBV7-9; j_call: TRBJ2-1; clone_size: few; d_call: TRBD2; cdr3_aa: CASSQRGSSYNEQFF; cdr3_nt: TGTGCCAGCAGCCAGCGGGGTAGCTCCTACAATGAGCAGTTCTTC
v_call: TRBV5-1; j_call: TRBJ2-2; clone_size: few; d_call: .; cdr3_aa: CASSLLQGTGELFF; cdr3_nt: TGCGCCAGCAGCCTGTTACAGGGCACCGGGGAGCTGTTTTTT
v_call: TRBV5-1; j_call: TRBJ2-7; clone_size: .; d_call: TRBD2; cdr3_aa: CASSTGGTPYEQYF; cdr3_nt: TGCGCCAGCAGCACGGGGGGGACACCATACGAGCAGTACTTC
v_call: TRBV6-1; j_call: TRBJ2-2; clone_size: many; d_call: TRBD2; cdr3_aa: CASSRLAGMTTGELFF; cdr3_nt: TGTGCCAGCAGTCGACTAGCGGGAATGACCACCGGGGAGCTGTTTTTT
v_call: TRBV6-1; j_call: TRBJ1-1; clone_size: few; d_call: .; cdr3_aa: CASSEIGNTEAFF; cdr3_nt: TGTGCCAGCAGTGAGATCGGAAACACTGAAGCTTTCTTT
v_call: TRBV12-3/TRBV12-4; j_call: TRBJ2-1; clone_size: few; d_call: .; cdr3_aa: CATIALATYNEQFF; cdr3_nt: TGTGCCACCATAGCCCTAGCGACCTACAATGAGCAGTTCTTC